The TCR beta chain under discussion was sequenced for a study of regulatory T cells in long-lasting Graves disease. About the study: Antithyroid drugs had been given to newly diagnosed Graves' patients for under 3 months.

Arm-PCR with iRepertoire HTBI primers amplified the CDR3 regions for these TCR beta libraries. TCRdb called the multiplex PCR reads again in MiXCR, with one record for every CDR3 protein. This sample has some 450,000 distinct CDR3 sequences, with about 17% found just once. Time point noted: newly diagnosed GD, antithyroid drugs for less than 3 months. TCR sequences were obtained from RNA taken from PBMCs. This same sample was also part of a study on T cells in Graves' hyperthyroidism and ophthalmopathy. From that report: The study enrolled patients aged 18 to 65 with newly diagnosed hyperthyroidism of under 2 months' duration. Most thyroid-expanded clonotypes above 0.001 were also found in blood.

This material consisted of peripheral blood mononuclear cells (PBMCs), taken at new diagnosis, from a patient treated with antithyroid drugs. The TCR originated in a woman aged 30 to 39 with Graves disease.

CDR3 sequence (DNA): TGTGCCATCAGACGAACAGGGGTGGGCACTGAAGCTTTCTTT. This codes for CAIRRTGVGTEAFF. The rearrangement links TRBV10-3 to TRBJ1-1, with 7 bases identical to TRBD1. The trim removed 6 bases at V and 4 bases at J, leaving 8 bases unmatched. CDR3 length equals 14 residues. Per germline, CDR1 ENHRY and CDR2 SYGVKD.